A selection of T cell receptor beta chains follows, all from one sample in a study of blood T cell repertoires in COVID-19. Clones were sequenced by immunoSEQ multiplex PCR, and TCRdb holds only the in-frame ones, with some missing. Of 390,000 or so clones in the sample, roughly 90% were seen once. The sequenced sample consisted of peripheral blood. The receptor source for this set is a woman between 25 and 40 years old with active or convalescent COVID-19. The conserved cysteine and the conserved F or W are not part of the CDR3 here.

cdr3_aa | cdr3_length | j_call | v_call
AISAGTSGRFGTDTQY | 16 | TRBJ2-3 | TRBV10-3
ASKNGQASNQPQH | 13 | TRBJ1-5 | TRBV6-6
ASSPSGSSYNEQF | 13 | TRBJ2-1 | TRBV5-1
SGRGANGYT | 9 | TRBJ1-2 | TRBV20-1
ASRADRVGNEQF | 12 | TRBJ2-1 | TRBV2
ASSPQIIQGGLSGANVLT | 18 | TRBJ2-6 | TRBV18
AWRWGDEAF | 9 | TRBJ1-1 | TRBV30
ASSQAVGSPEAF | 12 | TRBJ1-1 | TRBV3-1/TRBV3-2
ASSLATGEQY | 10 | TRBJ2-7 | TRBV19
ASTTRLLAGSYEQY | 14 | TRBJ2-7 | TRBV27
ASSLPGLRGGYT | 12 | TRBJ1-2 | TRBV5-8
ASSEAPSPGGPGNTIY | 16 | TRBJ1-3 | TRBV6-1
ASSKDSRNQPQH | 12 | TRBJ1-5 | TRBV19
ASSRDRSYEQY | 11 | TRBJ2-7 | TRBV6-5
ASSLLGAGEKLF | 12 | TRBJ1-4 | TRBV7-9
ASAGRPHNEAF | 11 | TRBJ1-1 | TRBV5-4
ASSASGRDTEAF | 12 | TRBJ1-1 | TRBV9
ASSTRTGGDEQF | 12 | TRBJ2-1 | TRBV19
ASSRPVGQGEMV | 12 | TRBJ1-1 | TRBV28
ASSSITMDGYT | 11 | TRBJ1-2 | TRBV7-8
ASSTDRGYEQY | 11 | TRBJ2-7 | TRBV7-9
ASSVAPGLAQETQY | 14 | TRBJ2-5 | TRBV9
ASSRLGPKPDSYNSPLH | 17 | TRBJ1-6 | TRBV6-6